The 10 T cell receptor beta chains listed next were all sequenced from one sample in a study of T cell responses to AZD1222 COVID-19 vaccine. Method: immunoSEQ multiplex PCR; TCRdb's copy keeps in-frame clones and lacks some. The data hold tens of thousands of clones, with more than 85% observed a single time. Sequenced material: peripheral blood, taken on day 0 of AZD1222 vaccination. These receptors originate from an adult in good health.

V usage is TRBV15 and J usage is TRBJ1-6; 12 bases fit TRBD1. From germline, CDR1 is LNHNV and CDR2 YYDKDF (reference sequence). This CDR3 spans 16 amino acids. V gave up 3 bases and J gave up 10 bases; unmatched junction bases: 7. CDR3 in DNA: TGTGCCACCAGCAGGAGATGGGGACAGGGGGCATCACCCCTCCACTTT. Its translation: CATSRRWGQGASPLHF.

This chain links TRBV23-1 with TRBJ2-7, with D maybe TRBD2 (6 bases). TRBV23-1 is an open reading frame whose function is uncertain. V was shortened by 3 bases and J by 4 bases, with 25 bases between the two germline ends. CDR3 length: 18 residues. In nucleotides, the CDR3 is TGCGCCAGCAGTCACCCGCATAGGGAGCGGGCGGATCTTTACGAGCAGTACTTC. Translation: CASSHPHRERADLYEQYF.

The chain links TRBV18 to TRBJ1-4; D is possibly TRBD1 (5 bases). V was pared by 4 bases and J by 2 bases, with 8 bases between. This CDR3 has 14 residues. CDR1 is KGHSH, CDR2 LQKENI, per germline. CDR3 sequence (DNA): TGTGCCAGCTCACAGGGGTTGACTAATGAAAAACTGTTTTTT. This encodes CASSQGLTNEKLFF.

The chain has TRBV3-1 (or the pseudogene TRBV3-2) and TRBJ2-7; D unclear. Germline V gene data show CDR1 as LGHDT and CDR2 as YNNKEL (reference sequence). The CDR3 is 14 amino acids. Trimming pared 1 base from V and 3 bases from J, leaving 10 bases between. CDR3 nucleotide sequence: TGTGCCAGCAGCCAAGGGAATGTGGACTACGAGCAGTACTTC. Its protein is CASSQGNVDYEQYF.

The chain uses TRBV5-5 and TRBJ1-3, with D hard to call. Germline V gene sequence: CDR1 SGHKS, CDR2 YYEKEE (reference sequence). V was shortened by 2 bases and J by 0 bases, with 18 bases between the two germline ends. This CDR3 comprises 18 residues. The CDR3 protein is CASSFSMTGGSSGNTIYF. The CDR3 DNA reads TGTGCCAGCAGCTTCTCTATGACGGGCGGGAGCTCTGGAAACACCATATATTTT.

Comments on this clone: An end of the junction differs from the germline gene, which may be a read error. In DNA, the CDR3 is TGCGCCAGCAGCCAAGATCAGGGGTGGCGTGAAGCTTTCTTC. Translating gives CASSQDQGWREAFF. This chain joins TRBV5-1 and TRBJ1-1, with a tentative D call TRBD1 (6 bases). CDR1 is SGHRS, CDR2 YFSETQ, per germline. CDR3 length equals 14 residues.

The genes are TRBV28 and TRBJ2-7; 8 bases are shared with TRBD2. The trim removed 5 bases at V and 4 bases at J, leaving 10 bases unmatched. CDR3 length: 15 residues. Germline V gene data show CDR1 as MDHEN and CDR2 as SYDVKM. The CDR3 nucleotides are TGTGCCAGCAGTAAGAGCGGGAGTCGTTATTACGAGCAGTACTTC. It yields the protein CASSKSGSRYYEQYF.

The chain combines TRBV2 with TRBJ1-1; D not resolved. The germline V and J ends were trimmed by 1 base and 10 bases, with 16 bases remaining between them. Looked up from germline, CDR1 is SNHLY and CDR2 is FYNNEI. The CDR3 is 14 residues long. The CDR3 DNA is TGTGCCAGCAGTGAAGTGGCGGGAGCCCTGGGAGCTTTCTTT. Encoded protein: CASSEVAGALGAFF.

The CDR3 sequence: CASSFTGGNNTGELFF. CDR3 nucleotide sequence: TGTGCCAGCTCATTTACAGGGGGCAACAACACCGGGGAGCTGTTTTTT. The chain joins TRBV18 to TRBJ2-2, with TRBD1 identical over 9 bases. Germline assignment: CDR1 KGHSH and CDR2 LQKENI. This CDR3 comprises 16 residues. The trim removed 5 bases at V and 2 bases at J, leaving 6 bases unmatched.

The chain has TRBV7-9 and TRBJ1-5; no clear D. The CDR3 has 13 amino acids. Per the germline V gene, CDR1 is SEHNR and CDR2 is FQNEAQ (reference sequence). V dropped 5 bases and J dropped 2 bases, with 7 bases sitting between them. The CDR3 region has the DNA TGTGCCAGCAGCCCCGCGGGCAATCAGCCCCAGCATTTT. This translates into CASSPAGNQPQHF.